What follows is one TCR beta chain and its context. Its cognate antigen is unknown. Other nucleotide sequences from this sample produce the same CDR3. This sample stems from a study of T cells in localized non-small cell lung cancer. Study-level points and caveats: Adjacent lung tissue had a median roughly 52 of the top 100 clones found in the tumor. It remains possible that heterogeneity exists, since only one tumor region was sequenced.

CDR1 is SGHDT, CDR2 YYEEEE, per germline. V shed 0 bases and J shed 1 base, with 5 bases lying between them. The CDR3 has 14 residues. Repertoires were generated with immunoSEQ multiplex PCR, while TCRdb's copy carries only in-frame clones and drops some. The sample contains around 40,000 clones, approximately 83% of which appear only once. The receptor was isolated from a man between 35 and 75 years old with stage I lung adenocarcinoma. Sequencing used peripheral blood, obtained before any cancer treatment. The chain combines TRBV5-6 with TRBJ2-1; D gene ambiguous. Written as DNA, the CDR3 is TGTGCCAGCAGCTTGGGGGATTCCTACAATGAGCAGTTCTTC. Translated: CASSLGDSYNEQFF.